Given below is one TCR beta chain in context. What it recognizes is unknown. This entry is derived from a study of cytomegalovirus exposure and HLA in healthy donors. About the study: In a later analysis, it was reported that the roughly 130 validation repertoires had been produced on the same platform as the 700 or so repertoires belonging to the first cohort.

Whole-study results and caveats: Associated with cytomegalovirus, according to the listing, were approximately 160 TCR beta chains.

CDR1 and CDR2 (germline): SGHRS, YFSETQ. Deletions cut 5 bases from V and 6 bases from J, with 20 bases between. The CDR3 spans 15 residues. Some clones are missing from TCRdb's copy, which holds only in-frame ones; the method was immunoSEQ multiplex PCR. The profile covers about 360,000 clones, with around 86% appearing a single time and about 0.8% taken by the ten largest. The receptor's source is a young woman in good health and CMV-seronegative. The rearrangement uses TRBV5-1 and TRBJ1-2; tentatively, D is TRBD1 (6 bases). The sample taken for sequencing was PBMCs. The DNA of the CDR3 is TGCGCCAGCAGTTTTGGACGAGGGGGTGGGCATGGCTACACCTTC. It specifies CASSFGRGGGHGYTF.